Each of the 18 T cell receptor beta chains below was sequenced from the same sample in a study of monozygotic twins with cystic fibrosis. Profiled with immunoSEQ multiplex PCR; TCRdb holds only in-frame clones, not every one. This sample yields about 26,000 clones, of which approximately 96% are seen a single time; roughly 2.5% belongs to the top ten. The sample was blood. The receptors here all came from a girl between 2 and 10 years old with cystic fibrosis.

V usage is TRBV29-1 and J usage is TRBJ2-2; D uncertain. V was trimmed by 0 bases and J by 0 bases, leaving 11 bases between them. The CDR3 length is 16 residues. Germline V CDR1 and CDR2: SQVTM, ANQGSEA. CDR3 loop: CSVEDSIRSNTGELFF. CDR3 DNA sequence: TGCAGCGTTGAAGATTCAATCCGTTCGAACACCGGGGAGCTGTTTTTT.

The chain couples TRBV10-2 to TRBJ2-7; 12 nucleotides line up with TRBD2. With 3 bases clipped from V and 3 bases from J, the junction kept 15 bases outside the gene matches. Germline V CDR1 and CDR2: WSHSY, SAAADI. The CDR3 is made up of 19 amino acids. In DNA form, the CDR3 reads TGCGCCAGCAGTGATGGACTCGGGCTAGCGGGAGGGTTGGTCTACGAGCAGTACTTC. Translated, it gives CASSDGLGLAGGLVYEQYF.

Here the CDR3 reads CASSFDRTGELFF. In DNA, the CDR3 is TGCGCCAGCAGCTTTGATCGAACCGGGGAGCTGTTTTTT. This chain links TRBV5-1 with TRBJ2-2; D unresolved. CDR3 length equals 13 residues. V was shortened by 2 bases and J by 5 bases, with 7 bases between the two germline ends. Germline V CDR1 and CDR2: SGHRS, YFSETQ.

This sequence joins TRBV5-3 and TRBJ2-2, with D unresolved. TRBV5-3 is treated as an ORF (open reading frame) with a function not yet certain. V lost 4 bases and J 5 bases, leaving 15 bases between the germline ends. This CDR3 comprises 15 residues. CDR3 in DNA: TGTGCCAGAAGCCAAGTAGCAGGATGGACCGGGGAGCTGTTTTTT. Protein: CARSQVAGWTGELFF.

This sequence joins TRBV10-3 and TRBJ1-1; D call uncertain. The length of the CDR3 is 14 residues. CDR1 and CDR2 (germline): ENHRY, SYGVKD. V was clipped by 6 bases and J by 1 base, with 12 bases between them. The CDR3 sequence is CAISPDQRNTEAFF. The CDR3 nucleotides are TGTGCCATCAGCCCGGACCAGCGGAACACTGAAGCTTTCTTT.

The chain links TRBV28 to TRBJ2-3; D uncertain. Trimming stripped 6 bases from V and 2 bases from J, with 9 bases between. The CDR3 has 13 residues. Germline V gene lookup returns CDR1 MDHEN and CDR2 SYDVKM. CDR3 DNA: TGTGCCAGCAGAATGGGTTCCACAGATACGCAGTATTTT. Protein sequence: CASRMGSTDTQYF.

This rearrangement joins TRBV2 to TRBJ2-3; TRBD1 agrees at 7 bases. CDR1 and CDR2 from the germline V gene are SNHLY and FYNNEI. This CDR3 comprises 14 residues. Trimming at V came to 6 bases and at J to 2 bases, leaving 5 bases not matched to a gene. CDR3 loop: CASSDREHTDTQYF. The CDR3 DNA is TGTGCCAGCAGCGACAGGGAACACACAGATACGCAGTATTTT.

The genes are TRBV6-6 and TRBJ1-4; the D is unclear. CDR3 length: 12 amino acids. CDR1 is MNHNY and CDR2 is SVGAGI in the germline V gene (reference sequence). V lost 10 bases, J lost 8 bases, and 14 bases lay in between. The CDR3 DNA reads as TGTGCCACCCTGGGAAGTGGCGAAAAACTGTTTTTT. Translating it yields CATLGSGEKLFF.

The gene calls are TRBV7-6 and TRBJ2-2; 10 bases are shared with TRBD2. This CDR3 contains 17 residues. Trimming cost V 5 bases and J 5 bases; bases outside gene matches: 11. Germline V CDR1 and CDR2: SGHVS, FNYEAQ. The CDR3 here is CASSKAGGPSGTGELFF. The CDR3 nucleotides are TGTGCCAGCAGCAAAGCGGGAGGGCCCTCAGGAACCGGGGAGCTGTTTTTT.

The J gene is TRBJ2-3, the V gene TRBV7-3; 8 bases are shared with TRBD1. This CDR3 is built from 13 residues. Per the germline V gene, CDR1 is SGHTA and CDR2 is FQGTGA. V dropped 5 bases and J dropped 4; count of bases not matched to a gene: 2. CDR3 coding DNA: TGTGCCAGCAGCCCAGGGGGCTCAGATACGCAGTATTTT. It encodes CASSPGGSDTQYF.

The rearrangement joins TRBV5-6 to TRBJ1-2; 7 nucleotides match TRBD1. V lost 3 bases, J lost 5 bases, and 7 bases stayed unmatched. The length of the CDR3 is 14 residues. The germline V gene has CDR1 SGHDT and CDR2 YYEEEE. CDR3 DNA sequence: TGTGCCAGCAGCTCGGGGACAGCGAGTTATGGCTACACCTTC. This gives the protein CASSSGTASYGYTF.

The chain joins TRBV5-1 to TRBJ1-5; no clear D gene. Looked up from germline, CDR1 is SGHRS and CDR2 is YFSETQ. The CDR3 consists of 14 residues. The V end was cut by 0 bases, the J end by 4 bases, with 8 bases between. The CDR3, as DNA: TGCGCCAGCAGCTTGGCCGCTGGAAATCAGCCCCAGCATTTT. Amino acids: CASSLAAGNQPQHF.

This rearrangement joins TRBV10-1 to TRBJ1-1; 8 bases map to TRBD1. CDR1 WNHNN and CDR2 SYGVQD come from the germline V gene (reference sequence). With 6 bases clipped from V and 3 bases from J, the junction kept 3 bases outside the gene matches. This CDR3 spans 13 amino acids. DNA of the CDR3: TGCGCCAGCAGGGACAGGGTGGACACTGAAGCTTTCTTT. The encoded protein is CASRDRVDTEAFF.

The chain links TRBV6-4 to TRBJ2-7; possible D gene TRBD2, 5 bases. This CDR3 has 13 amino acids. V lost 5 bases and J 1 base, leaving 9 bases between the germline ends. CDR1 is MRHNA, CDR2 SNTAGT, per germline. This chain's CDR3 is CASSKAASYEQYF. CDR3 in DNA: TGTGCCAGCAGTAAAGCGGCTTCCTACGAGCAGTACTTC.

The CDR3: CAWSPTAGRDSYEQYF. DNA of the CDR3: TGTGCCTGGAGTCCCACGGCCGGACGGGACTCCTACGAGCAGTACTTC. This sequence joins TRBV30 and TRBJ2-7, with a possible D match to TRBD2 (5 bases). The V and J ends lost 2 bases and 0 bases respectively, with 17 bases between them. CDR3 length equals 16 residues. Germline V gene data show CDR1 as GTSNPN and CDR2 as SVGIG (reference sequence).

This sequence joins TRBV6-6 and TRBJ1-2; TRBD1 matches 8 bases. V dropped 5 bases and J dropped 8; count of bases not matched to a gene: 4. Germline V CDR1 and CDR2: MNHNY, SVGAGI (reference sequence). CDR3 length equals 12 residues. DNA for the CDR3: TGTGCCAGCAGTGGCAGGGGGCGAGGCTACACCTTC. This codes for CASSGRGRGYTF.

The chain joins TRBV9 to TRBJ2-1; TRBD2 agrees at 10 bases. Per germline, CDR1 SGDLS and CDR2 YYNGEE. Unmatched junction bases numbered 11, after V lost 1 base and J lost 7 bases. CDR3 length: 17 residues. The CDR3 DNA reads TGTGCCAGCAGCGTAACGCTAAGCGGGAGGGCCTTGAATGAGCAGTTCTTC. Protein: CASSVTLSGRALNEQFF.

The rearrangement uses TRBV6-5 and TRBJ2-1; 7 bases are shared with TRBD2. Germline V gene sequence: CDR1 MNHEY, CDR2 SVGAGI. The junction had 8 bases not matched to a gene; V was cut back by 3 bases and J by 9 bases. CDR3 length: 14 residues. The CDR3 nucleotides are TGTGCCAGCAGTTATGGGGGAGGGCCAATTGAGCAGTTCTTC. This codes for CASSYGGGPIEQFF.